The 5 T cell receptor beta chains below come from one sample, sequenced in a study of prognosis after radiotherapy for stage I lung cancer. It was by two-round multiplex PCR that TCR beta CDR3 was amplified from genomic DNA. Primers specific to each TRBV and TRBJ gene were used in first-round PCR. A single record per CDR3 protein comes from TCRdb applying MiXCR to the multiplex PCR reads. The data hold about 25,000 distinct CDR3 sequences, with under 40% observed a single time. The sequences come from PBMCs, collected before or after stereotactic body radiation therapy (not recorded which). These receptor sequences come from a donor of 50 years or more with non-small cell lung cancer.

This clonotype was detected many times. The CDR3 DNA reads TGTGCCAGCTCACCACCCACAGGGGGTAGAGAGACCCAGTACTTC. Translating it yields CASSPPTGGRETQYF. The genes are TRBV18 and TRBJ2-5; 8 bases map to TRBD1. The CDR3 extends over 15 amino acids. Unmatched junction bases numbered 4, after V lost 0 bases and J lost 4 bases. Per the germline V gene, CDR1 is KGHSH and CDR2 is LQKENI.

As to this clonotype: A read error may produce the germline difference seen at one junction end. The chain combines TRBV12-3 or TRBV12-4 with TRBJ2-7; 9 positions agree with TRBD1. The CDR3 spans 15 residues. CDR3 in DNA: TGTGCCAGCAGTTGGGGGGGACAGGGTTCCTCCGAGCAGTACTTC. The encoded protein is CASSWGGQGSSEQYF.

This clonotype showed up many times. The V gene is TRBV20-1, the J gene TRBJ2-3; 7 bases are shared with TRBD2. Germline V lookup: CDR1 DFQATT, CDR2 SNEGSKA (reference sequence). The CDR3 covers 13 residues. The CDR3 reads CSAPREYTDTQYF. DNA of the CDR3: TGCAGCGCCCCGCGGGAGTATACAGATACGCAGTATTTT.

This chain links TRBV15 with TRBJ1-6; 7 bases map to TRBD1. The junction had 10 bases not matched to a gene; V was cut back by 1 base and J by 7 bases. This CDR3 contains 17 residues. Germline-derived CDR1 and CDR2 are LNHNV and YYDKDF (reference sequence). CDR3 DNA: TGTGCCACCAGCAGAGGCCCCGGGACAGCCTTAAATTCACCCCTCCACTTT. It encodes CATSRGPGTALNSPLHF.

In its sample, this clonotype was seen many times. CDR3 DNA: TGTGCCACCTCACCGGGTACCGTCGGGAGGGGATGGTACGAGCAGTACTTC. It yields the protein CATSPGTVGRGWYEQYF. V usage is TRBV19 and J usage is TRBJ2-7; 8 nucleotides line up with TRBD2. The V and J ends lost 10 bases and 4 bases, in that order; junction bases with no gene match: 21. The CDR3 covers 17 residues. Germline loops: CDR1 LNHDA, CDR2 SQIVND (reference sequence).